Each of the 10 T cell receptor beta chains below was sequenced from the same sample in a study of vaccination and CD4 T cells after COVID-19. Their target antigens are unknown. Indicated treatment: roughly nine-day PBMC culture with coronavirus spike peptide pools or control peptides (ViraFEST assay). From the unexposed donor, CD4+ T cells were collected ahead of the COVID-19 pandemic (2011-2018). The Oncomine TCR Beta short-read assay sequenced DNA from cultured CD4+ T cells. Via MiXCR, TCRdb re-called the PCR reads, giving one row per CDR3 protein. Seen here are some 5,100 distinct CDR3 sequences, 41% observed once, and the top ten hold 28%. Sample: CD4+ T cells from blood, cultured in vitro. The receptors derive from a human donor in good health.

This clonotype was counted between two and nine times. The chain joins TRBV6-1 to TRBJ2-7, with 10 bases matching TRBD1. CDR3 length: 14 amino acids. V was pared by 4 bases and J by 5 bases, with 5 bases of the junction left unmatched. The germline V gene encodes CDR1 MNHNS and CDR2 SASEGT. The CDR3 spells CASSARDRGHEQYF. In nucleotides, the CDR3 is TGTGCCAGCAGTGCCCGGGACAGGGGCCACGAGCAGTACTTC.

This clonotype has a handful of counts. V and J are TRBV20-1 and TRBJ1-5; D remains unclear. Germline V gene lookup returns CDR1 DFQATT and CDR2 SNEGSKA (reference sequence). Trimming removed 1 base at V and 7 bases at J, with 11 bases between. The CDR3 has 13 residues. This CDR3 is CSARGQSGQPQHF. The CDR3 DNA sequence: TGCAGTGCTAGAGGGCAATCAGGCCAGCCCCAGCATTTT.

This clonotype occurred a few times. The chain is built from TRBV20-1 and TRBJ2-3; 8 bases map to TRBD1. Germline V lookup: CDR1 DFQATT, CDR2 SNEGSKA (reference sequence). V dropped 4 bases and J dropped 4; count of bases not matched to a gene: 7. The CDR3 runs 14 residues. CDR3 amino acids: CSATSTGDADTQYF. CDR3 nucleotide sequence: TGCAGTGCTACCTCGACAGGGGACGCAGATACGCAGTATTTT.

This clonotype appeared a single time. The chain joins TRBV5-4 to TRBJ1-2, with D unresolved. The CDR3 is 15 amino acids. V was pared by 0 bases and J by 5 bases, with 14 bases between. Germline CDR1 SGHNT, CDR2 YYREEE (reference sequence). This chain's CDR3 is CASSLGAGLGYGYTF. The CDR3 nucleotides read TGTGCCAGCAGCTTGGGGGCAGGACTAGGATATGGCTACACCTTC.

Here the CDR3 reads CASNAGDISNQPQHF. The CDR3 nucleotides read TGTGCCAGTAATGCCGGGGACATTAGCAATCAGCCCCAGCATTTT. V and J are TRBV19 and TRBJ1-5; possible D gene TRBD1, 6 bases. CDR1 is LNHDA and CDR2 is SQIVND in the germline V gene (reference sequence). The CDR3 is made up of 15 amino acids. V was trimmed by 7 bases and J by 0 bases, leaving 13 bases between them.

This chain connects TRBV6-1 to TRBJ2-2, with 7 bases identical to TRBD2. J gave up 5 bases and V 3 bases, and 6 bases lay outside the gene matches. CDR1 is MNHNS and CDR2 is SASEGT in the germline V gene. The CDR3 extends over 15 amino acids. CDR3 sequence (DNA): TGTGCCAGCAGTGAGCGGGAGTTTAGGACCGGGGAGCTGTTTTTT. This translates into CASSEREFRTGELFF.

This rearrangement joins TRBV6-1 to TRBJ2-7; 7 nucleotides match TRBD1. From germline, CDR1 is MNHNS and CDR2 SASEGT. CDR3 length equals 13 residues. Unmatched junction bases numbered 7, after V lost 6 bases and J lost 5 bases. This CDR3 is CASSQGGIHEQYF. The DNA for the CDR3 is TGTGCCAGCAGCCAAGGGGGCATCCACGAGCAGTACTTC.

The chain recombines TRBV5-1 with TRBJ2-7; TRBD2 is a possible D gene (7 bases). Trimming shortened V by 0 bases and J by 7 bases, and 17 bases separated the two germline ends. The V gene's germline CDR1 is SGHRS and CDR2 YFSETQ. The CDR3 contains 15 residues. The CDR3 sequence is CASSLGAAGAREQYF. The CDR3 DNA reads TGCGCCAGCAGCTTGGGGGCGGCGGGGGCGAGGGAGCAGTACTTC.

This clonotype has a handful of counts. This rearrangement joins TRBV7-8 to TRBJ2-7, with a possible D match to TRBD1 (6 bases). Per germline, CDR1 SGHVS and CDR2 FQNEAQ. Trimming took off 3 bases at V and 2 bases at J, with 14 bases between the two ends. The CDR3 contains 15 residues. The CDR3: CASSFRRTAPYEQYF. The DNA for the CDR3 is TGTGCCAGCAGCTTTCGGCGGACAGCCCCCTACGAGCAGTACTTC.

V is TRBV5-1 and J is TRBJ1-2; no definite D call. The V end was cut by 7 bases, the J end by 3 bases, with 10 bases between. The CDR3 is 12 amino acids. Germline-derived CDR1 and CDR2 are SGHRS and YFSETQ. CDR3 region: CASGEWDYGYTF. The CDR3 region has the DNA TGCGCCAGCGGCGAGTGGGACTATGGCTACACCTTC.